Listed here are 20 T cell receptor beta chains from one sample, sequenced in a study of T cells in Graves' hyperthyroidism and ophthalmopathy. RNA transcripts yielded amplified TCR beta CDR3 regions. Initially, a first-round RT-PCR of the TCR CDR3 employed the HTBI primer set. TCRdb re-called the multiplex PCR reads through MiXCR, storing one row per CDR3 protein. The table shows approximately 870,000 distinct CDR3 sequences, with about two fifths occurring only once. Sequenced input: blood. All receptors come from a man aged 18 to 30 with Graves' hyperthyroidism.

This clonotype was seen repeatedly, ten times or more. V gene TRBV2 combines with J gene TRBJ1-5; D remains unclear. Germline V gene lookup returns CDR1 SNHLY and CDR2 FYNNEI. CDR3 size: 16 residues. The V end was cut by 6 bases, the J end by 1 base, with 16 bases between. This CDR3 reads CASRGIGGESNQPQHF. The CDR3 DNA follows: TGTGCCAGCAGGGGGATAGGCGGGGAAAGCAATCAGCCCCAGCATTTT.

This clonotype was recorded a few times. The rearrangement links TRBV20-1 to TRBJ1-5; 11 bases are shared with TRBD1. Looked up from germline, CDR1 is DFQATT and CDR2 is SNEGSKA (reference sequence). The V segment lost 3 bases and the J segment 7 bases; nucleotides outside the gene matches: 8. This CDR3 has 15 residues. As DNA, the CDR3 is TGCAGTGCTAGCCGGGACAGGGGGTTTAAACAGCCCCAGCATTTT. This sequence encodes CSASRDRGFKQPQHF.

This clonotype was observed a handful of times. This chain's CDR3 is CASSPWVSGETQYF. Here the CDR3 DNA reads TGCGCCAGCAGCCCGTGGGTTAGCGGGGAGACCCAGTACTTC. The V and J genes are TRBV5-1 and TRBJ2-5; 7 bases map to TRBD2. The germline V gene has CDR1 SGHRS and CDR2 YFSETQ. Trimming removed 4 bases from V and 5 bases from J; junction bases left unmatched: 8. The CDR3 runs to 14 residues. Using reference TRBV5-1 and TRBJ2-5 for the parts outside the CDR3, the full variable domain is KAGVTQTPRYLIKTRGQQVTLSCSPISGHRSVSWYQQTPGQGLQFLFEYFSETQRNKGNFPGRFSGRQFSNSRSEMNVSTLELGDSALYLCASSPWVSGETQYFGPGTRLLVL.

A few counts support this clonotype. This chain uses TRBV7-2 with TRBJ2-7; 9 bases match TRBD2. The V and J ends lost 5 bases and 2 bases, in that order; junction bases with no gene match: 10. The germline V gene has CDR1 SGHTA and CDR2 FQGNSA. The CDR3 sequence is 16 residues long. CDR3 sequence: CASSQPLAGGTYEQYF. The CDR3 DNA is TGTGCCAGCAGCCAACCGCTCGCGGGGGGGACCTACGAGCAGTACTTC.

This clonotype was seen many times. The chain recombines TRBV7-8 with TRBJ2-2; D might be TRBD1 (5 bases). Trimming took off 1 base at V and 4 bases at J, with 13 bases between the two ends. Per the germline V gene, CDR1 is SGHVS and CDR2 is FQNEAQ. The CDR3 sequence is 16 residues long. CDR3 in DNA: TGTGCCAGCAGCTTAGAGGCAGCAGGGCCCACCGGGGAGCTGTTTTTT. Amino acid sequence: CASSLEAAGPTGELFF.

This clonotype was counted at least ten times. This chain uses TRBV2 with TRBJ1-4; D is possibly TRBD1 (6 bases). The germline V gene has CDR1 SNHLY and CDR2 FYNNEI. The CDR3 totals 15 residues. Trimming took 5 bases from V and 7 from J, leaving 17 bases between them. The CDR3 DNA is TGTGCCAGCAGTCACACAGGGTCGGGAGGTGAAAAACTGTTTTTT. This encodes CASSHTGSGGEKLFF.

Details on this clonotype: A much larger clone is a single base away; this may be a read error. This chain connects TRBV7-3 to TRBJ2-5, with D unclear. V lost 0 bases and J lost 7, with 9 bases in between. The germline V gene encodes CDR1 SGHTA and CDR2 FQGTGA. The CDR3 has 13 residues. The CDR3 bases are TGTGCCAGCAGCTTAACGTCCATGGGGACCCAGTACTTC. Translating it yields CASSLTSMGTQYF.

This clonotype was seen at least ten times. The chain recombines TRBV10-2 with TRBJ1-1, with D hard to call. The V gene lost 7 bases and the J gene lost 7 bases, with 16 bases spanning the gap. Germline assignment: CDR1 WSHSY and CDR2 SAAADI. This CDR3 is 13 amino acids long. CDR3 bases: TGCGCCAGCACTCCATTCTCAACCGATGAAGCTTTCTTT. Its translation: CASTPFSTDEAFF.

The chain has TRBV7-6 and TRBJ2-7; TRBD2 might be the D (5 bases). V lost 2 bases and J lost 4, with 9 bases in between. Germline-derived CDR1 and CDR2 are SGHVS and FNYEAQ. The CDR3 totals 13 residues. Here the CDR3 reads CASSLNPGYEQYF. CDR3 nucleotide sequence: TGTGCCAGCAGCTTAAACCCGGGATACGAGCAGTACTTC.

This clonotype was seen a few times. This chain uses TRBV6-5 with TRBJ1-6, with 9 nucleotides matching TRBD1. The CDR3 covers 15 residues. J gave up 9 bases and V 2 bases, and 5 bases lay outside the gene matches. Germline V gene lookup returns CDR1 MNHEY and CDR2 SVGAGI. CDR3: CASSYGTGRSSPLHF. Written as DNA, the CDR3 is TGTGCCAGCAGTTACGGGACAGGGCGATCTTCACCCCTCCACTTT.

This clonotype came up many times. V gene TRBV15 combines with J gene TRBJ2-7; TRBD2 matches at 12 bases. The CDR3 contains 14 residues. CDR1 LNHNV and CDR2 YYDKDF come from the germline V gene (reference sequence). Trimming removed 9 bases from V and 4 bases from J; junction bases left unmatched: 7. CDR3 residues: CATASGRAMYEQYF. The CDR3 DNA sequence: TGTGCCACAGCTAGCGGGAGGGCCATGTACGAGCAGTACTTC.

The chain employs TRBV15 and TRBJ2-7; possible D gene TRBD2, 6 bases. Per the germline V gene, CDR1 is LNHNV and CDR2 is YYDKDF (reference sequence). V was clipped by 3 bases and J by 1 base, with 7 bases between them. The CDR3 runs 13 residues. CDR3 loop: CATSSGTSYEQYF. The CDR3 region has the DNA TGTGCCACCAGCAGCGGGACTTCCTACGAGCAGTACTTC.

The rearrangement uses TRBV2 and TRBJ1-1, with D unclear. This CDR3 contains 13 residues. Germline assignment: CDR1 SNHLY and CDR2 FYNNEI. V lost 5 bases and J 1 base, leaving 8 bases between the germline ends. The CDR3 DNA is TGTGCCAGCAGTAATATAGGGAACACTGAAGCTTTCTTT. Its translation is CASSNIGNTEAFF. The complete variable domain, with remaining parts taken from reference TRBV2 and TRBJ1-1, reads EPEVTQTPSHQVTQMGQEVILRCVPISNHLYFYWYRQILGQKVEFLVSFYNNEISEKSEIFDDQFSVERPDGSNFTLKIRSTKLEDSAMYFCASSNIGNTEAFFGQGTRLTVV.

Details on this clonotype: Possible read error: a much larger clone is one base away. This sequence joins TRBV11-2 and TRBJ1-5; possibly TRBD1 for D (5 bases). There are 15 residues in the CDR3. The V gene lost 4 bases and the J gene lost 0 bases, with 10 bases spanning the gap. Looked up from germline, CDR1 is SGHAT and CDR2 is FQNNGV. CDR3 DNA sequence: TGTGCCAGCAGCTGGGACTCCTATAGCAATCAGCCCCAGCATTTT. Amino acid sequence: CASSWDSYSNQPQHF.

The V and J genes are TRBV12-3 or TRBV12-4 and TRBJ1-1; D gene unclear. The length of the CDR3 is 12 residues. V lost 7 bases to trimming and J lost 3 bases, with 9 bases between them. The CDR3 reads CASKREHTEAFF. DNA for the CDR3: TGTGCCAGCAAAAGGGAGCACACTGAAGCTTTCTTT.

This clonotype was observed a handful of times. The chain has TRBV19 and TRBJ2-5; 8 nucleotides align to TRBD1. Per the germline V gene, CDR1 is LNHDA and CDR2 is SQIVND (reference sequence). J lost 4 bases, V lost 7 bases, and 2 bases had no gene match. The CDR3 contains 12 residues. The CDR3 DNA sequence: TGTGCCAGTAATACAGGGGGAGAGACCCAGTACTTC. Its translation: CASNTGGETQYF.

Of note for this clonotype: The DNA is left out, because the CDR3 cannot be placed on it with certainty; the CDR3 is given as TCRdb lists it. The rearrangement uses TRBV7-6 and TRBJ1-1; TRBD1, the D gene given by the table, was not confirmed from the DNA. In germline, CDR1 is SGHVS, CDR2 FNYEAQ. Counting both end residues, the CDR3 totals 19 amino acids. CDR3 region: CASSFYICSAPSGHTEAFF.

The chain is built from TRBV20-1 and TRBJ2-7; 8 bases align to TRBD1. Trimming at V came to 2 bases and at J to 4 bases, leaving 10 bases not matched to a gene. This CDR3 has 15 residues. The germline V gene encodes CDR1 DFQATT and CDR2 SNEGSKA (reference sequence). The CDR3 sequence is CSARPTGGLTYEQYF. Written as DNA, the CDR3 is TGCAGTGCTAGACCCACAGGGGGTTTAACTTACGAGCAGTACTTC.

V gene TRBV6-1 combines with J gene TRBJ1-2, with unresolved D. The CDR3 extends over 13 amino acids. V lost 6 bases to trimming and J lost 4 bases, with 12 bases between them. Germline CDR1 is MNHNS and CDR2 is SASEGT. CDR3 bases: TGTGCCAGCAGCCCCTATAACGTCTATGGCTACACCTTC. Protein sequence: CASSPYNVYGYTF.

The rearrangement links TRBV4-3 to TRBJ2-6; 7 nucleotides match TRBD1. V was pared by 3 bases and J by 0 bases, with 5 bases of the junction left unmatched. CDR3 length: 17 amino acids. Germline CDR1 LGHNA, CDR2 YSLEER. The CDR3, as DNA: TGCGCCAGCAGCCAGGGACAGCCCCACTCTGGGGCCAACGTCCTGACTTTC. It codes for CASSQGQPHSGANVLTF.